These 22 T cell receptor beta chains were sequenced from one sample in a study of shared clonotypes between healthy human individuals. Profiling relied on immunoSEQ multiplex PCR, and the TCRdb table lists in-frame clones only, not all of them. The sample has about 2.4 million clones, roughly 92% seen once. Sequencing was done on a sample of naive CD4+ T cells sorted from blood. The subset denotes: CD45RA+ positively selected. All receptors come from a man aged 18 to 35 in good health.

This rearrangement joins TRBV25-1 to TRBJ2-4; D uncertain. This CDR3 is built from 13 residues. V was cut by 3 bases and J by 0 bases, with 3 bases left in between. Germline V gene data show CDR1 as MGHDK and CDR2 as SYGVNS. CDR3 in amino acids: CASSEQAKNIQYF. CDR3 bases: TGTGCCAGCAGTGAGCAAGCCAAAAACATTCAGTACTTC. Looking up the rest from reference TRBV25-1 and TRBJ2-4 gives the full variable domain: EADIYQTPRYLVIGTGKKITLECSQTMGHDKMYWYQQDPGMELHLIHYSYGVNSTEKGDLSSESTVSRIRTEHFPLTLESARPSHTSQYLCASSEQAKNIQYFGAGTRLSVL.

J is TRBJ1-6 and V is TRBV6-1, with D perhaps matching TRBD1 (5 bases). The CDR3 runs 15 residues. V was shortened by 7 bases and J by 9 bases, with 19 bases between the two germline ends. Germline lookup yields CDR1 MNHNS and CDR2 SASEGT. The CDR3 DNA reads as TGTGCCAGCACCCCCCTTCCGGTCGGGGGTTCACCCCTCCACTTT. It codes for CASTPLPVGGSPLHF.

This clone was counted a few times. This rearrangement joins TRBV18 to TRBJ2-7; 10 nucleotides align to TRBD1. This CDR3 comprises 14 residues. The V gene's germline CDR1 is KGHSH and CDR2 LQKENI. After removal of 3 bases from V and 5 bases from J, the junction contained 4 bases not matched to a gene. CDR3 in amino acids: CASSPRTGGHEQYF. The CDR3 DNA is TGTGCCAGCTCACCGCGGACAGGGGGGCACGAGCAGTACTTC.

V is TRBV4-3 and J is TRBJ1-3; 11 bases are a match to TRBD1. Trimming cost V 1 base and J 1 base; bases outside gene matches: 9. There are 19 residues in the CDR3. CDR1 is LGHNA and CDR2 is YSLEER in the germline V gene. CDR3 loop: CASSQVSGGQGVSGNTIYF. DNA for the CDR3: TGCGCCAGCAGCCAAGTCTCAGGGGGACAGGGGGTATCTGGAAACACCATATATTTT.

This chain links TRBV7-9 with TRBJ1-6, with 12 bases aligning to TRBD1. The CDR3 is 18 amino acids. CDR1 and CDR2 from the germline V gene are SEHNR and FQNEAQ (reference sequence). The ends lost 1 base at V and 7 bases at J; junction bases unmatched: 8. CDR3: CASSLDPGQGARNSPLHF. For the CDR3, the DNA is TGTGCCAGCAGCTTAGACCCGGGACAGGGGGCGAGGAATTCACCCCTCCACTTT.

This chain links TRBV7-9 with TRBJ1-3; 7 nucleotides agree with TRBD1. Germline assignment: CDR1 SEHNR and CDR2 FQNEAQ (reference sequence). The CDR3 covers 15 residues. J lost 0 bases, V lost 7 bases, and 6 bases had no gene match. The CDR3 DNA reads as TGTGCCAGCACCGCGACAGGGTTCTCTGGAAACACCATATATTTT. Protein product: CASTATGFSGNTIYF. The full variable domain, with the rest looked up from reference TRBV7-9 and TRBJ1-3, is DTGVSQNPRHKITKRGQNVTFRCDPISEHNRLYWYRQTLGQGPEFLTYFQNEAQLEKSRLLSDRFSAERPKGSFSTLEIQRTEQGDSAMYLCASTATGFSGNTIYFGEGSWLTVV.

The rearrangement joins TRBV7-9 to TRBJ2-1; no reliable D call. This CDR3 contains 12 residues. The V and J ends lost 1 base and 7 bases respectively, with 5 bases between them. Looked up from germline, CDR1 is SEHNR and CDR2 is FQNEAQ (reference sequence). CDR3 sequence reads: CASSLDANEQFF. Written as DNA, the CDR3 is TGTGCCAGCAGCTTAGATGCAAATGAGCAGTTCTTC.

The chain uses TRBV5-4 and TRBJ2-1; D ambiguous. The CDR3 spans 14 residues. Germline V gene sequence: CDR1 SGHNT, CDR2 YYREEE (reference sequence). Trimming shortened V by 0 bases and J by 5 bases, and 9 bases separated the two germline ends. The CDR3, as DNA: TGTGCCAGCAGCTTGGGTGGGAAGGACAATGAGCAGTTCTTC. Translating it yields CASSLGGKDNEQFF.

The gene calls are TRBV30 and TRBJ1-2; 9 bases are shared with TRBD1. CDR3 size: 13 residues. Trimming took 0 bases from V and 7 from J; bases not matched to a gene: 3. CDR1 is GTSNPN and CDR2 is SVGIG in the germline V gene (reference sequence). The CDR3 protein is CAWSVRQGGGYTF. As DNA, the CDR3 is TGTGCCTGGAGTGTACGACAGGGGGGTGGCTACACCTTC.

The chain combines TRBV21-1 with TRBJ2-3; the D call in the table, TRBD2, was not verified against the DNA. TRBV21-1 is an annotated pseudogene. The CDR3 is made up of 10 amino acids. The CDR3 sequence: CASSLNSQYF. The CDR3 nucleotides read TGTGCCAGCAGCCTAAACTCCCAGTATTTT.

The rearrangement joins TRBV29-1 to TRBJ1-2; 7 bases line up with TRBD1. Germline-derived CDR1 and CDR2 are SQVTM and ANQGSEA. This CDR3 spans 12 amino acids. Trimming at V came to 8 bases and at J to 5 bases, leaving 8 bases not matched to a gene. CDR3: CSLGDSSYGYTF. The CDR3 region has the DNA TGCAGCTTGGGGGACAGCTCGTATGGCTACACCTTC.

The chain combines TRBV5-4 with TRBJ1-1, with D perhaps matching TRBD1 (5 bases). The CDR3 totals 17 residues. The ends were cut back, 2 bases at V and 0 bases at J, with 17 bases in the middle. Looked up from germline, CDR1 is SGHNT and CDR2 is YYREEE (reference sequence). CDR3 nucleotide sequence: TGTGCCAGCAGCTTAGAGGGTACGCGGGGGATGAACACTGAAGCTTTCTTT. It is translated as CASSLEGTRGMNTEAFF.

This clone was seen more than once but under ten times. The chain uses TRBV27 and TRBJ1-2, with 7 bases matching TRBD1. The CDR3 is made up of 13 amino acids. Per germline, CDR1 MNHEY and CDR2 SMNVEV (reference sequence). The trim removed 5 bases at V and 3 bases at J, leaving 3 bases unmatched. The CDR3 DNA sequence: TGTGCCAGCAGTGACAGGGAGTACTATGGCTACACCTTC. The encoded protein is CASSDREYYGYTF.

With respect to this clone: The sample holds other DNA sequences that translate to the same CDR3. This chain connects TRBV18 to TRBJ1-5, with 7 bases that match TRBD1. This CDR3 has 13 amino acids. Germline V gene data show CDR1 as KGHSH and CDR2 as LQKENI. The trim removed 4 bases at V and 4 bases at J, leaving 1 base unmatched. CDR3 protein: CASSRDRNQPQHF. CDR3 DNA sequence: TGTGCCAGCTCACGGGACAGAAATCAGCCCCAGCATTTT.

The chain combines TRBV19 with TRBJ1-1; possible D gene TRBD1, 5 bases. The CDR3 loop spans 12 amino acids. The germline V gene has CDR1 LNHDA and CDR2 SQIVND (reference sequence). Trimming shortened V by 10 bases and J by 3 bases, and 12 bases separated the two germline ends. CDR3 region: CATKTEYTEAFF. The CDR3 DNA sequence: TGTGCCACTAAGACAGAATACACTGAAGCTTTCTTT.

V usage is TRBV10-3 and J usage is TRBJ2-7; either TRBD1 or TRBD2 may supply D (6 bases each). CDR3 length: 14 amino acids. Germline V gene data show CDR1 as ENHRY and CDR2 as SYGVKD. V was cut by 5 bases and J by 7 bases, with 18 bases left in between. CDR3 nucleotides: TGTGCCATCAGTCAACAAACAGGAGGGGGAGAGCAGTACTTC. It is translated as CAISQQTGGGEQYF.

This sequence joins TRBV5-1 and TRBJ1-2, with TRBD1 as a possible D gene (5 bases). This CDR3 is 14 amino acids long. Trimming shortened V by 3 bases and J by 8 bases, and 17 bases separated the two germline ends. Germline CDR1 SGHRS, CDR2 YFSETQ. The CDR3: CASSSTDSTSGYTF. The CDR3 DNA reads as TGCGCCAGCAGCTCGACTGACAGCACTTCCGGCTACACCTTC. The full variable domain, completed using reference TRBV5-1 and TRBJ1-2, is KAGVTQTPRYLIKTRGQQVTLSCSPISGHRSVSWYQQTPGQGLQFLFEYFSETQRNKGNFPGRFSGRQFSNSRSEMNVSTLELGDSALYLCASSSTDSTSGYTFGSGTRLTVV.

This chain joins TRBV6-6 and TRBJ1-5; D is ambiguous. This CDR3 region has 14 residues. V gave up 10 bases and J gave up 1 base, with 14 bases separating them. The germline V gene has CDR1 MNHNY and CDR2 SVGAGI (reference sequence). The CDR3 is CATLDPVSNQPQHF. The CDR3 DNA is TGTGCCACTCTAGACCCGGTCAGCAATCAGCCCCAGCATTTT.

The chain couples TRBV2 to TRBJ1-6; D ambiguous. The CDR3 spans 13 residues. The V end lost 7 bases, the J end lost 6 bases, and 10 bases lay between the germline ends. The germline V gene encodes CDR1 SNHLY and CDR2 FYNNEI. The CDR3 DNA reads as TGTGCCAGCAAGGCAGATTCTAATTCACCCCTCCACTTT. This translates into CASKADSNSPLHF. Looking up the rest from reference TRBV2 and TRBJ1-6 gives the full variable domain: EPEVTQTPSHQVTQMGQEVILRCVPISNHLYFYWYRQILGQKVEFLVSFYNNEISEKSEIFDDQFSVERPDGSNFTLKIRSTKLEDSAMYFCASKADSNSPLHFGNGTRLTVT.

The chain combines TRBV14 with TRBJ2-3, with 8 nucleotides matching TRBD1. CDR3 length: 17 residues. J lost 5 bases, V lost 0 bases, and 10 bases had no gene match. Looked up from germline, CDR1 is SGHDN and CDR2 is FVKESK. The CDR3 DNA sequence: TGTGCCAGCAGCCAAGAACCGACAGGGGTATGGGGAGATACGCAGTATTTT. This translates into CASSQEPTGVWGDTQYF.

The sample holds one count of this clone. V gene TRBV9 combines with J gene TRBJ1-2; D gene uncertain. The CDR3 runs 14 residues. Trimming cost V 4 bases and J 8 bases, with 18 bases left between them. The germline gives CDR1 SGDLS, CDR2 YYNGEE. The CDR3 nucleotides read TGTGCCAGCAGCCCCCTCCGTGCCGAGACAGGCTACACCTTC. Its translation is CASSPLRAETGYTF.

This chain links TRBV6-1 with TRBJ2-7; weak D call: TRBD1 (6 bases). The CDR3 covers 15 residues. V dropped 0 bases and J dropped 2 bases, with 11 bases sitting between them. The germline gives CDR1 MNHNS, CDR2 SASEGT. CDR3 sequence reads: CASSEASGTTYEQYF. DNA of the CDR3: TGTGCCAGCAGTGAAGCCTCCGGGACAACCTACGAGCAGTACTTC.